Following are 26 T cell receptor beta chains from one sample sequenced in a study of type 1 regulatory T cells. TCRdb reanalysed the reads using MiXCR and keeps one entry per CDR3 protein. In the table there are around 19,000 distinct CDR3 sequences, 9.5% to 13% of which are singletons. The source material was CD4+ T cells, either the whole sample or a sorted fraction (not recorded which). Receptors were obtained from a human donor in good health.

This clonotype qualifies as medium-sized. The V and J genes are TRBV12-3 or TRBV12-4 and TRBJ2-1; D gene ambiguous. Trimming stripped 10 bases from V and 3 bases from J, with 10 bases between. This CDR3 has 12 residues. DNA of the CDR3: TGTGCCATACAAGGGTTCTACAATGAGCAGTTCTTC. Translating it yields CAIQGFYNEQFF.

The chain's CDR3 is CASSSLTFSYEQYF. The CDR3 nucleotides are TGTGCCAGCAGCTCGTTGACATTCTCCTACGAGCAGTACTTC. The V and J genes are TRBV5-5 and TRBJ2-7; unclear D gene. Germline CDR1 is SGHKS and CDR2 is YYEKEE (reference sequence). The CDR3 extends over 14 amino acids. The V end was cut by 3 bases, the J end by 0 bases, with 10 bases between.

In its sample, this clonotype is medium-sized. The J gene is TRBJ1-3, the V gene TRBV12-3 or TRBV12-4; possibly TRBD1 for D (5 bases). The CDR3 loop spans 14 amino acids. V lost 6 bases to trimming and J lost 2 bases, with 11 bases between them. CDR3 protein: CASSRRGAGNTIYF. The CDR3 DNA reads TGTGCCAGCAGCCGACGAGGGGCTGGAAACACCATATATTTT.

Points on this clonotype: A read error may be the cause here, since a much bigger clone is one base away. The V gene is TRBV12-3 or TRBV12-4, the J gene TRBJ2-1, with 9 bases identical to TRBD2. The CDR3 spans 18 residues. The CDR3 here is CASSLARPSGISYDEQFF. The CDR3 nucleotides are TGTGCCAGCAGTTTAGCGCGTCCTAGCGGGATCTCCTACGATGAGCAGTTCTTC.

V is TRBV20-1 and J is TRBJ2-1; TRBD2 aligns across 8 bases. The CDR3 sequence is 14 residues long. The germline V gene has CDR1 DFQATT and CDR2 SNEGSKA (reference sequence). J lost 2 bases, V lost 5 bases, and 5 bases had no gene match. The CDR3 sequence is CSAAGLAAYNEQFF. CDR3 sequence (DNA): TGCAGTGCTGCCGGACTAGCCGCCTACAATGAGCAGTTCTTC.

About this clonotype itself: The junction departs from germline at one end; a sequencing error may be responsible. The chain links TRBV7-2 to TRBJ2-7; 10 bases line up with TRBD2. The CDR3 contains 15 residues. Germline V gene sequence: CDR1 SGHTA, CDR2 FQGNSA. The CDR3 here is CASSLAASGSYGQYF. The CDR3 nucleotides read TGTGCCAGCAGCTTAGCTGCTAGCGGGAGTTACGGGCAGTACTTC. The variable domain in full, with the rest retrieved from reference TRBV7-2 and TRBJ2-7, is GAGVSQSPSNKVTEKGKDVELRCDPISGHTALYWYRQSLGQGLEFLIYFQGNSAPDKSGLPSDRFSAERTGGSVSTLTIQRTQQEDSAVYLCASSLAASGSYGQYFGPGTRLTVT.

By its share, this clonotype is medium-sized. This chain connects TRBV3-1 to TRBJ2-7; no definite D call. This CDR3 contains 12 residues. Germline V CDR1 and CDR2: LGHDT, YNNKEL (reference sequence). V was shortened by 0 bases and J by 4 bases, with 4 bases between the two germline ends. The CDR3 loop reads CASSQDRYEQYF. The CDR3 nucleotides are TGTGCCAGCAGCCAAGACAGGTACGAGCAGTACTTC.

This clonotype came up a few times. The rearrangement joins TRBV10-3 to TRBJ2-7; D is unresolved. Germline CDR1 and CDR2: ENHRY and SYGVKD. The CDR3 runs to 15 residues. Trimming removed 10 bases at V and 0 bases at J, with 19 bases between. The CDR3 protein is CATLGLKRSSYEQYF. The CDR3 region has the DNA TGTGCCACCCTAGGGCTCAAAAGAAGCTCCTACGAGCAGTACTTC.

This clonotype has only a few counts. This chain joins TRBV20-1 and TRBJ2-1, with D possibly being TRBD2 (6 bases). The CDR3 extends over 14 amino acids. Germline V lookup: CDR1 DFQATT, CDR2 SNEGSKA (reference sequence). The V and J ends lost 1 base and 7 bases respectively, with 14 bases between them. The DNA for the CDR3 is TGCAGTGCTAGAGGGGTAGCGGCACTTAATGAGCAGTTCTTC. Encoded protein: CSARGVAALNEQFF.

This clonotype was observed a few times. This rearrangement joins TRBV20-1 to TRBJ1-1; D unclear. Germline V lookup: CDR1 DFQATT, CDR2 SNEGSKA (reference sequence). V was trimmed by 3 bases and J by 2 bases, leaving 19 bases between them. This CDR3 contains 16 residues. CDR3 nucleotides: TGCAGTGCTAGTTCTCAGTTTAATTGGGGAAACACTGAAGCTTTCTTT. It encodes CSASSQFNWGNTEAFF.

The chain joins TRBV5-7 to TRBJ2-1; TRBD1 aligns across 7 bases. TRBV5-7 carries the ORF label, with uncertain function. The CDR3 length is 15 residues. V lost 0 bases, J lost 5 bases, and 5 bases stayed unmatched. As DNA, the CDR3 is TGTGCCAGCAGCTTGGAAGACAGGGTCCACAATGAGCAGTTCTTC. Protein: CASSLEDRVHNEQFF.

This clonotype appeared a single time. Since a much larger clone is just one base distant, this may be a read error. The rearrangement joins TRBV28 to TRBJ2-7; tentative D call: TRBD2 (6 bases). Per the germline V gene, CDR1 is MDHEN and CDR2 is SYDVKM. The V end was cut by 6 bases, the J end by 2 bases, with 17 bases between. The CDR3 runs 15 residues. DNA for the CDR3: TGTGCCAGCAGCCCCCCCGGGGGATCGGCCTACGAGCAGTACTTC. This codes for CASSPPGGSAYEQYF.

Ten or more counts support this clonotype. CDR3 amino acids: CATTEDTGELFF. DNA of the CDR3: TGTGCCACCACTGAAGACACCGGGGAGCTGTTTTTT. The chain links TRBV28 to TRBJ2-2; D ambiguous. This CDR3 is built from 12 residues. V lost 10 bases to trimming and J lost 3 bases, with 9 bases between them. In germline, CDR1 is MDHEN, CDR2 SYDVKM.

This chain uses TRBV5-1 with TRBJ2-1; 7 bases agree with TRBD2. In germline, CDR1 is SGHRS, CDR2 YFSETQ. CDR3 size: 18 residues. The J segment lost 0 bases and the V segment lost 2 bases, leaving 11 bases of the junction unmatched. The CDR3 sequence is CASSFPAGVPSSYNEQFF. In DNA form, the CDR3 reads TGCGCCAGCAGCTTTCCGGCGGGAGTCCCGAGCTCCTACAATGAGCAGTTCTTC.

For this clonotype: Since a much larger clone is just one base distant, this may be a read error. The V call is TRBV5-1, the J call TRBJ2-1, with a weak D call TRBD2 (6 bases). The V gene's germline CDR1 is SGHRS and CDR2 YFSETQ. Trimming removed 5 bases at V and 9 bases at J, with 18 bases between. This CDR3 has 14 amino acids. DNA for the CDR3: TGCGCCAGCAGTCCTGCCGGGACTTCCGTTGAGCAGTTCTTC. As protein: CASSPAGTSVEQFF. Drawing the rest from reference TRBV5-1 and TRBJ2-1, the complete variable domain is KAGVTQTPRYLIKTRGQQVTLSCSPISGHRSVSWYQQTPGQGLQFLFEYFSETQRNKGNFPGRFSGRQFSNSRSEMNVSTLELGDSALYLCASSPAGTSVEQFFGPGTRLTVL.

This clonotype showed up just a few times. The V and J genes are TRBV5-1 and TRBJ2-3, with 9 positions matching TRBD1. Germline values: CDR1 SGHRS, CDR2 YFSETQ. There are 16 residues in the CDR3. The J segment lost 4 bases and the V segment lost 2 bases, leaving 8 bases of the junction unmatched. The CDR3 is CASSLAGTGFSDTQYF. The CDR3 coding sequence is TGCGCCAGCAGCTTAGCCGGGACAGGGTTCTCAGATACGCAGTATTTT.

Ten or more counts support this clonotype. The V and J genes are TRBV28 and TRBJ2-7; D perhaps matches TRBD2 (5 bases). CDR3 size: 14 residues. Trimming pared 6 bases from V and 0 bases from J, leaving 12 bases between. The germline V gene encodes CDR1 MDHEN and CDR2 SYDVKM. This chain's CDR3 is CASRGGEDSYEQYF. CDR3 DNA sequence: TGTGCCAGCAGAGGAGGAGAGGACTCCTACGAGCAGTACTTC.

Many counts were recorded for this clonotype. CDR3: CSVAPTGANVLTF. For the CDR3, the DNA is TGCAGCGTTGCCCCCACTGGGGCCAACGTCCTGACTTTC. The rearrangement links TRBV29-1 to TRBJ2-6; D gene uncertain. Trimming cost V 4 bases and J 2 bases, with 6 bases left between them. The CDR3 contains 13 residues. Germline CDR1 SQVTM, CDR2 ANQGSEA.

This clonotype was seen many times. The CDR3 protein is CASSFTGNTGELFF. The CDR3 nucleotides read TGTGCCAGCAGCTTTACAGGAAACACCGGGGAGCTGTTTTTT. The rearrangement links TRBV9 to TRBJ2-2, with a weak D call TRBD1 (5 bases). In germline, CDR1 is SGDLS, CDR2 YYNGEE. Deletions cut 4 bases from V and 2 bases from J, with 9 bases between. This CDR3 comprises 14 residues.

Only a few counts were recorded for this clonotype. The rearrangement joins TRBV19 to TRBJ1-1, with a possible D match to TRBD1 (5 bases). The CDR3 runs 15 residues. V was clipped by 0 bases and J by 1 base, with 9 bases between them. CDR1 is LNHDA and CDR2 is SQIVND in the germline V gene (reference sequence). In DNA, the CDR3 is TGTGCCAGTAGTATAGACGCCCAGGGGAACACTGAAGCTTTCTTT. Protein sequence: CASSIDAQGNTEAFF.

The rearrangement uses TRBV19 and TRBJ1-4; no clear D gene. Germline CDR1 is LNHDA and CDR2 is SQIVND (reference sequence). The CDR3 length is 12 residues. V shed 5 bases and J shed 8 bases, with 9 bases lying between them. CDR3 sequence (DNA): TGTGCCAGTAGTCCAGTAGCGGAAAAACTGTTTTTT. Its protein is CASSPVAEKLFF.

V and J are TRBV27 and TRBJ2-1; possible D gene TRBD1, 6 bases. Per the germline V gene, CDR1 is MNHEY and CDR2 is SMNVEV (reference sequence). V was pared by 3 bases and J by 0 bases, with 12 bases between. The CDR3 has 16 residues. In nucleotides, the CDR3 is TGTGCCAGCAGTTTCTTACAGGGAAGCTCCTACAATGAGCAGTTCTTC. Translation gives CASSFLQGSSYNEQFF.

This clonotype is medium-sized in the sample. The rearrangement joins TRBV15 to TRBJ2-2; D perhaps matches TRBD2 (5 bases). The CDR3 covers 15 residues. The V and J ends lost 0 bases and 5 bases respectively, with 10 bases between them. Per germline, CDR1 LNHNV and CDR2 YYDKDF (reference sequence). CDR3 sequence (DNA): TGTGCCACCAGCAGAGATCGAGGGAAAACCGGGGAGCTGTTTTTT. This encodes CATSRDRGKTGELFF.

This clonotype has at least ten counts. The chain employs TRBV5-1 and TRBJ2-1; TRBD1 agrees at 9 bases. Germline CDR1 reads SGHRS; CDR2 reads YFSETQ. The CDR3 has 14 amino acids. The junction had 7 bases not matched to a gene; V was cut back by 4 bases and J by 8 bases. Here the CDR3 DNA reads TGCGCCAGCAGCGCGGGACAGGGTATGGATGAGCAGTTCTTC. As protein: CASSAGQGMDEQFF.

The V and J genes are TRBV12-3 or TRBV12-4 and TRBJ2-5, with D perhaps given as TRBD1 or TRBD2 (6 bases each). The CDR3 is 13 residues long. V was cut by 7 bases and J by 5 bases, with 14 bases left in between. The CDR3 DNA reads TGTGCCAGCAACCTGGGGGGCTGGGAGACCCAGTACTTC. It is translated as CASNLGGWETQYF.

This clonotype has at least ten counts. The chain links TRBV20-1 to TRBJ2-7; no definite D call. V lost 4 bases and J 2 bases, leaving 12 bases between the germline ends. CDR1 and CDR2 (germline): DFQATT, SNEGSKA (reference sequence). This CDR3 has 13 residues. CDR3 coding DNA: TGCAGTGCTACCACGATGTCCACCTACGAGCAGTACTTC. Protein product: CSATTMSTYEQYF.